This T cell receptor (beta chain) was observed in a study of technical replicates of blood from several donors. On this clone itself: Compared with germline, one end of the junction differs, possibly owing to a read error.

The table came from immunoSEQ multiplex PCR; TCRdb's copy has only in-frame clones and leaves some out. The repertoire has roughly 71,000 clones, 95% to 96% of them found once; the top ten carry less than 0.3%. The germline gives CDR1 SGHTA, CDR2 FQGTGA. CDR3 length equals 13 residues. The sequenced sample was T cells isolated from PBMCs. The V call is TRBV7-3, the J call TRBJ1-1; the match to TRBD1 covers 8 bases. The sequence derives from a human donor in good health. DNA for the CDR3: TGTGCCAGCAGCGTAACACAGGGGGGCAAAGCTTTCTTT. Translating it yields CASSVTQGGKAFF.